Each of the 23 T cell receptor beta chains below was sequenced from the same sample in a study of preoperative IRX-2 immunotherapy in early breast cancer. This sample's treatment: preoperative locoregional IRX-2 cytokine immunotherapy. Generated by immunoSEQ multiplex PCR, the TCRdb table keeps only in-frame clones and is missing some. The profile shows 1,100 or so clones, approximately 74% of them singletons. The material sequenced was tumor tissue, taken before IRX-2 immunotherapy. The receptor source for this set is a human donor with breast cancer.

This clone appeared a few times. The V call is TRBV18, the J call TRBJ1-1, with 8 bases lining up with TRBD1. CDR1 KGHSH and CDR2 LQKENI come from the germline V gene. Trimming removed 5 bases from V and 2 bases from J; junction bases left unmatched: 7. The CDR3 sequence is 15 residues long. The CDR3 reads CASSSGQGFNTEAFF. The CDR3 region has the DNA TGTGCCAGCTCATCTGGACAGGGCTTTAACACTGAAGCTTTCTTT.

The rearrangement joins TRBV11-3 to TRBJ2-5, with 7 positions matching TRBD1. The CDR3 extends over 14 amino acids. Germline CDR1 SGHNT, CDR2 YENEEA. Germline trimming cut 3 bases from V and 1 base from J; bases unmatched to any gene: 2. The CDR3 sequence is CASSLGDSQETQYF. CDR3 DNA sequence: TGTGCCAGCAGCTTGGGGGACAGCCAAGAGACCCAGTACTTC.

The chain recombines TRBV19 with TRBJ1-1; TRBD1 aligns across 8 bases. The CDR3 spans 15 residues. Germline CDR1 LNHDA, CDR2 SQIVND (reference sequence). V shed 5 bases, J shed 6 bases, and the junction held 11 bases outside the gene matches. This chain's CDR3 is CASSPRSAGGPEAFF. CDR3 DNA sequence: TGTGCCAGTAGTCCCAGATCCGCAGGGGGCCCTGAAGCTTTCTTT.

About this clone itself: One junction end disagrees with the germline gene, perhaps due to a read error. The chain is built from TRBV6-8 and TRBJ1-1, with 8 positions matching TRBD1. The CDR3 has 16 amino acids. From germline, CDR1 is MNHGY and CDR2 SAAAGT. CDR3 nucleotide sequence: TGTGCCATCAGTGCTACAGGGGGGGGAGGGAACACTGAAGCTTTCTTT. The encoded protein is CAISATGGGGNTEAFF.

The rearrangement joins TRBV28 to TRBJ2-7, with a possible D match to TRBD1 (6 bases). Germline CDR1 is MDHEN and CDR2 is SYDVKM. Trimming took 5 bases from V and 2 from J, leaving 10 bases between them. This CDR3 contains 13 residues. The CDR3 bases are TGTGCCAGCAGTCCCGGACAGACCTACGAGCAGTACTTC. Its protein product is CASSPGQTYEQYF.

The genes are TRBV6-8 and TRBJ1-1; TRBD1 agrees at 10 bases. V shed 9 bases and J 5 bases; nucleotides not matched to a gene: 6. The germline CDR1 and CDR2 sequences are MNHGY and SAAAGT. The CDR3 is 13 amino acids. This CDR3 is CARRQGAGTEAFF. CDR3 bases: TGTGCCAGAAGACAGGGGGCCGGAACTGAAGCTTTCTTT.

V gene TRBV28 combines with J gene TRBJ2-7; 14 bases agree with TRBD2. Germline V gives CDR1 MDHEN, CDR2 SYDVKM. The CDR3 spans 16 residues. Trimming took 8 bases from V and 3 from J; bases not matched to a gene: 9. This CDR3 reads CASQPGLAGANYEQYF. DNA for the CDR3: TGTGCCAGCCAACCGGGACTAGCGGGAGCAAACTACGAGCAGTACTTC. Variable domain in full (rest from reference TRBV28 and TRBJ2-7): DVKVTQSSRYLVKRTGEKVFLECVQDMDHENMFWYRQDPGLGLRLIYFSYDVKMKEKGDIPEGYSVSREKKERFSLILESASTNQTSMYLCASQPGLAGANYEQYFGPGTRLTVT.

The V gene is TRBV6-1, the J gene TRBJ1-4, with no clear D. CDR1 and CDR2 (germline): MNHNS, SASEGT. V was cut by 1 base and J by 4 bases, with 13 bases left in between. The CDR3 spans 16 residues. The CDR3 bases are TGTGCCAGCAGTGAAGGCAGAGGGTTGGGTAATGAAAAACTGTTTTTT. It encodes CASSEGRGLGNEKLFF.

The rearrangement links TRBV27 to TRBJ2-1; possible D gene TRBD1, 6 bases. Germline values: CDR1 MNHEY, CDR2 SMNVEV (reference sequence). The CDR3 has 16 residues. The V end lost 7 bases, the J end lost 9 bases, and 25 bases lay between the germline ends. CDR3 nucleotide sequence: TGTGCCAGCACCAAGGGGAGCAGGGGATTCGCGGGTGAGCAGTTCTTC. This translates into CASTKGSRGFAGEQFF.

This chain connects TRBV14 to TRBJ2-7; D gene unclear. Germline V CDR1 and CDR2: SGHDN, FVKESK. V dropped 1 base and J dropped 4 bases, with 17 bases sitting between them. This CDR3 is 16 amino acids long. CDR3 coding DNA: TGTGCCAGCAGCCAAGTCCTTAGCACGACATCTTACGAGCAGTACTTC. Encoded protein: CASSQVLSTTSYEQYF.

This chain links TRBV18 with TRBJ2-7; perhaps TRBD1 as D (6 bases). V was clipped by 5 bases and J by 3 bases, with 11 bases between them. Germline assignment: CDR1 KGHSH and CDR2 LQKENI. The CDR3 loop spans 13 amino acids. The CDR3 spells CASSFGTSYEQYF. CDR3 nucleotide sequence: TGTGCCAGCTCATTCGGGACAAGCTACGAGCAGTACTTC.

The chain has TRBV10-2 and TRBJ2-5; a weak D match, TRBD2 (6 bases). Trimming pared 3 bases from V and 2 bases from J, leaving 7 bases between. From germline, CDR1 is WSHSY and CDR2 SAAADI. This CDR3 has 13 amino acids. CDR3 nucleotide sequence: TGCGCCAGCAGTGAAGGAGGGCAAGAGACCCAGTACTTC. It translates to CASSEGGQETQYF.

V gene TRBV6-8 combines with J gene TRBJ2-5, with 8 bases aligning to TRBD1. J lost 5 bases, V lost 3 bases, and 2 bases had no gene match. Germline V gene sequence: CDR1 MNHGY, CDR2 SAAAGT. CDR3 length: 13 residues. CDR3 in amino acids: CASSYGQGETQYF. The DNA for the CDR3 is TGTGCCAGCAGTTATGGACAGGGTGAGACCCAGTACTTC.

The V gene is TRBV6-8, the J gene TRBJ2-7; a weak D match, TRBD2 (7 bases). The V end was cut by 5 bases, the J end by 4 bases, with 21 bases between. The CDR3 is made up of 16 amino acids. The germline V gene encodes CDR1 MNHGY and CDR2 SAAAGT. The CDR3 coding sequence is TGTGCCAGCAGTCTAAACGTCGGGGGGCTAGATTACGAGCAGTACTTC. Amino acid sequence: CASSLNVGGLDYEQYF.

This clone was detected a few times. The chain links TRBV18 to TRBJ1-4, with TRBD1 as a possible D gene (5 bases). The germline CDR1 and CDR2 sequences are KGHSH and LQKENI. Trimming took off 5 bases at V and 0 bases at J, with 10 bases between the two ends. The CDR3 is 15 residues long. The CDR3 sequence: CASSAGLATNEKLFF. The DNA of the CDR3 is TGTGCCAGCTCAGCAGGGCTTGCAACTAATGAAAAACTGTTTTTT.

This rearrangement joins TRBV5-1 to TRBJ2-1, with 7 bases lining up with TRBD2. V dropped 0 bases and J dropped 7; count of bases not matched to a gene: 7. The germline V gene has CDR1 SGHRS and CDR2 YFSETQ. CDR3 length equals 15 residues. As DNA, the CDR3 is TGCGCCAGCAGCTTGGATGGCGGGGGTCCAAATGAGCAGTTCTTC. It is translated as CASSLDGGGPNEQFF.

This clone was counted between two and nine times. The rearrangement uses TRBV28 and TRBJ1-6; TRBD1 is a possible D gene (6 bases). Germline CDR1 and CDR2: MDHEN and SYDVKM. The CDR3 consists of 16 residues. The V end was cut by 5 bases, the J end by 8 bases, with 19 bases between. In DNA, the CDR3 is TGTGCCAGCAGTCCATTGACCGGGGGCTTTGATTCACCCCTCCACTTT. It translates to CASSPLTGGFDSPLHF.

This clone was counted a few times. The rearrangement links TRBV11-3 to TRBJ2-1; 8 nucleotides line up with TRBD2. V was clipped by 5 bases and J by 9 bases; unmatched bases: 9. Germline V lookup: CDR1 SGHNT, CDR2 YENEEA. This CDR3 is built from 14 residues. The chain's CDR3 is CASSRVAGTSEQFF. The CDR3 DNA is TGTGCCAGCAGCCGCGTAGCGGGGACATCTGAGCAGTTCTTC.

The rearrangement joins TRBV28 to TRBJ1-4; no reliable D call. The CDR3 consists of 13 residues. Germline CDR1 MDHEN, CDR2 SYDVKM. V lost 4 bases, J lost 7 bases, and 10 bases lay in between. For the CDR3, the DNA is TGTGCCAGCAGTTCCGGGCTGGGTGAAAAACTGTTTTTT. Amino acids: CASSSGLGEKLFF.

V and J are TRBV6-8 and TRBJ2-5, with D uncertain. CDR1 and CDR2 from the germline V gene are MNHGY and SAAAGT. Deletions cut 6 bases from V and 5 bases from J, with 10 bases between. The CDR3 is 12 amino acids. The CDR3 nucleotides read TGTGCCAGCAGCCCCAGGTGGGAGACCCAGTACTTC. It codes for CASSPRWETQYF.

This sequence joins TRBV19 and TRBJ1-4; a weak D match, TRBD1 (5 bases). CDR1 LNHDA and CDR2 SQIVND come from the germline V gene (reference sequence). V dropped 7 bases and J dropped 0 bases, with 15 bases sitting between them. The CDR3 consists of 16 residues. CDR3 residues: CASTPAGRATNEKLFF. The CDR3 DNA is TGTGCCAGTACCCCAGCAGGGAGGGCAACTAATGAAAAACTGTTTTTT.

This clone was observed a single time. The rearrangement joins TRBV6-8 to TRBJ2-7, with 10 bases that match TRBD2. The length of the CDR3 is 15 residues. Per the germline V gene, CDR1 is MNHGY and CDR2 is SAAAGT. V shed 2 bases and J 4 bases; nucleotides not matched to a gene: 5. The CDR3 DNA reads TGTGCCAGCAGTTACGATAGGACTAGCGGTTACGAGCAGTACTTC. It specifies CASSYDRTSGYEQYF.

This clone showed up just a few times. V usage is TRBV19 and J usage is TRBJ1-1, with no clear D. V lost 3 bases to trimming and J lost 3 bases, with 11 bases between them. The germline V gene encodes CDR1 LNHDA and CDR2 SQIVND (reference sequence). The CDR3 sequence is 14 residues long. CDR3 DNA sequence: TGTGCCAGTAGTATTTGGGGTCTGGACACTGAAGCTTTCTTT. Amino acids: CASSIWGLDTEAFF.